This T cell receptor (beta chain) was obtained from a study of blood T cells in healthy people across ages. Using a J-beta primer mix together with a sample-barcoded 5' primer, a second PCR was run for roughly 6 to 12 cycles. TCRdb independently ran MiXCR on the 5' RACE reads; one entry per CDR3 protein. The data show about 1,500,000 distinct CDR3 sequences, with roughly 40% seen just once and 7% to 9% held by the top ten. The germline V gene has CDR1 MNHNS and CDR2 SASEGT. V trimming: 7 bases; J trimming: 7 bases; junction bases outside the gene matches: 6. This CDR3 comprises 13 residues. The receptor comes from a woman aged 18-35 years in good health. The chain joins TRBV6-1 to TRBJ2-1; 8 positions agree with TRBD1. Material: blood. The CDR3 sequence: CASIGQGRNEQFF. CDR3 DNA sequence: TGTGCCAGCATAGGACAGGGCAGGAATGAGCAGTTCTTC.